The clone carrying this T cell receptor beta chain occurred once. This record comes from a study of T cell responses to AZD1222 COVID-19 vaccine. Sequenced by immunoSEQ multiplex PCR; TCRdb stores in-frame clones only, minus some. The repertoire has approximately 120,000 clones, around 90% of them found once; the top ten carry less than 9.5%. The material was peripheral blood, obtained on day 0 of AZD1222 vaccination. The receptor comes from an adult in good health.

The CDR3 is CASSPNGATNTEAFF. Here the CDR3 DNA reads TGTGCCAGCTCACCAAACGGGGCGACGAACACTGAAGCTTTCTTT. The V and J genes are TRBV18 and TRBJ1-1; D might be TRBD1 (5 bases). V lost 2 bases and J lost 1, with 11 bases in between. Looked up from germline, CDR1 is KGHSH and CDR2 is LQKENI. The CDR3 is 15 residues long. Combining the CDR3 with reference TRBV18 and TRBJ1-1 gives the whole variable domain NAGVMQNPRHLVRRRGQEARLRCSPMKGHSHVYWYRQLPEEGLKFMVYLQKENIIDESGMPKERFSAEFPKEGPSILRIQQVVRGDSAAYFCASSPNGATNTEAFFGQGTRLTVV.